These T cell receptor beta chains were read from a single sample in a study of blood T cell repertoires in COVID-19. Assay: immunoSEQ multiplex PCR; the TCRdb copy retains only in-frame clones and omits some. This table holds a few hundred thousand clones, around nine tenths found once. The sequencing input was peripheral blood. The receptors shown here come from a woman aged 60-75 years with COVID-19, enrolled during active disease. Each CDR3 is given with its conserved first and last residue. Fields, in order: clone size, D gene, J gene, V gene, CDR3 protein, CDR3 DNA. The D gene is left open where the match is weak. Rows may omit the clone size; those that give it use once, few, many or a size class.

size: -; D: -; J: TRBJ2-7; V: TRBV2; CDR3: CASRLTDRSSYEQYF; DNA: TGTGCCAGCAGACTAACTGACAGGTCCTCCTACGAGCAGTACTTC
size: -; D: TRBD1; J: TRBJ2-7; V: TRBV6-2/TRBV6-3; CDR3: CASSYSSGQGRDEQYF; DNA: TGTGCCAGCAGTTACTCATCCGGACAGGGCAGGGACGAGCAGTACTTC
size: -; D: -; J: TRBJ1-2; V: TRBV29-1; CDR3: CSVVPSDYYGYTF; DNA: TGCAGCGTTGTGCCTTCCGACTACTATGGCTACACCTTC
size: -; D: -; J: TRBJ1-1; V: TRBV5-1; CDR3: CASSPRTSNTEAFF; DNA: TGCGCCAGCAGCCCCCGGACAAGTAACACTGAAGCTTTCTTT
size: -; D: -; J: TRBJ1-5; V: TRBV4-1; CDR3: CASSQGQYSNQPQHF; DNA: TGCGCCAGCAGCCAAGGGCAGTATAGCAATCAGCCCCAGCATTTT
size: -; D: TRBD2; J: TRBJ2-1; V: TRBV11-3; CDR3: CASSPLRGGEQFF; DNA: TGTGCCAGCAGCCCCCTGCGGGGGGGGGAGCAGTTCTTC
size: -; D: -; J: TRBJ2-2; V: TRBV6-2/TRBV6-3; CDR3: CASSYVGTLNTGELFF; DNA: TGTGCCAGCAGTTACGTTGGGACACTGAACACCGGGGAGCTGTTTTTT
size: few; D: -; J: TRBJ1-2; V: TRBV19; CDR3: CASGGEYYGYTF; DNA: TGTGCCAGTGGAGGCGAATACTATGGCTACACCTTC
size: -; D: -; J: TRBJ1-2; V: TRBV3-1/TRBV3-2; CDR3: CASSRSETANYGYTF; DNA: TGTGCCAGCAGCCGATCCGAAACAGCTAACTATGGCTACACCTTC
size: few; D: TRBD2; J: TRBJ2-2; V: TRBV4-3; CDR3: CASSPPGLATNTGELFF; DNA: TGCGCCAGCAGCCCACCCGGACTAGCGACGAACACCGGGGAGCTGTTTTTT
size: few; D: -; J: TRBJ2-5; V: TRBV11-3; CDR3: CASSFGFQETQYF; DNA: TGTGCCAGCAGCTTCGGGTTCCAAGAGACCCAGTACTTC
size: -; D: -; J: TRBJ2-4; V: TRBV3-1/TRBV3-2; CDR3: CASASTGAKNIQYF; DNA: TGTGCCAGCGCCTCGACAGGAGCCAAAAACATTCAGTACTTC
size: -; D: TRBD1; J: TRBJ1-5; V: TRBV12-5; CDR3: CASGLQGSNQPQHF; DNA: TGTGCTAGTGGTTTACAGGGGAGCAATCAGCCCCAGCATTTT
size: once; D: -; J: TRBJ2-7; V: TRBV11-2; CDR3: CASLLLTGDSYEQYF; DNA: TGTGCCAGCCTCTTACTGACGGGGGACTCCTACGAGCAGTACTTC
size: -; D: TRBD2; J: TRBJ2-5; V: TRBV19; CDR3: CASSYGLAGGQETQYF; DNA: TGTGCCAGTAGTTACGGACTAGCGGGGGGACAAGAGACCCAGTACTTC
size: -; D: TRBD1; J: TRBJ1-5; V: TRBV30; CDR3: CAWDRGYNQPQHF; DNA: TGTGCCTGGGACAGGGGGTACAATCAGCCCCAGCATTTT
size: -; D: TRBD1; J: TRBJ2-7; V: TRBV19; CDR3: CASSAQETGKNEQYF; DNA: TGTGCCAGTAGTGCCCAGGAGACAGGGAAGAACGAGCAGTACTTC
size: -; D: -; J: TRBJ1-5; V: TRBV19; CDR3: CASSGRHSNQPQHF; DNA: TGTGCCAGTAGTGGCCGACATAGCAATCAGCCCCAGCATTTT
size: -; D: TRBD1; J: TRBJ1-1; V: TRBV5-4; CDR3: CASSLEGGGSWAFF; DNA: TGTGCCAGCAGCTTGGAAGGGGGCGGTAGTTGGGCTTTCTTT
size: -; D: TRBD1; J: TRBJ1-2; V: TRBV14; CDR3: CASSQESGQGVFNYGYTF; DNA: TGTGCCAGCAGCCAAGAGTCGGGACAGGGGGTTTTCAACTATGGCTACACCTTC
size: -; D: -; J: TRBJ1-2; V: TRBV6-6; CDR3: CASSYGQYGYTF; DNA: TGTGCCAGCAGTTACGGGCAGTATGGCTACACCTTC
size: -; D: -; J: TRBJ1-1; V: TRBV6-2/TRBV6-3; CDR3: CASSRTGLNTEAFF; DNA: TGTGCCAGCAGTCGAACAGGGCTGAACACTGAAGCTTTCTTT
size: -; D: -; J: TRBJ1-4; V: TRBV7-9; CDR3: CASSQGRGTNEKLFF; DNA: TGTGCCAGCAGCCAGGGCCGAGGCACTAATGAAAAACTGTTTTTT
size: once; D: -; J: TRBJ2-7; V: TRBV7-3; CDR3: CASSPGQWETYEQYF; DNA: TGTGCCAGCAGCCCTGGACAGTGGGAAACCTACGAGCAGTACTTC
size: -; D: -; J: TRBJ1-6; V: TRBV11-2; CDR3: CASSPGNPHNSPLHF; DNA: TGTGCCAGCAGCCCAGGGAATCCCCATAATTCACCCCTCCACTTT
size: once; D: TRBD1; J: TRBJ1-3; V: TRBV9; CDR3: CASSERPSQGTGNTIYF; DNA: TGTGCCAGCAGCGAGCGTCCCTCACAGGGGACGGGAAACACCATATATTTT
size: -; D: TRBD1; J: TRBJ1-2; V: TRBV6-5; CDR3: CASKGDRWDYGYTF; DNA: TGTGCCAGCAAGGGGGACAGATGGGACTATGGCTACACCTTC
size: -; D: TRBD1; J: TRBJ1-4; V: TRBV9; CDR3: CASSEEGTADNEKLFF; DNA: TGTGCCAGCAGCGAGGAAGGGACAGCCGATAATGAAAAACTGTTTTTT
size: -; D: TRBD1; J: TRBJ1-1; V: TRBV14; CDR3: CASSQERTGKAFF; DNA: TGTGCCAGCAGCCAAGAGAGGACAGGGAAAGCTTTCTTT
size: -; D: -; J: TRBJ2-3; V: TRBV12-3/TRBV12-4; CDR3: CASSSGGPDTQYF; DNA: TGTGCCAGCAGCTCAGGAGGTCCGGATACGCAGTATTTT
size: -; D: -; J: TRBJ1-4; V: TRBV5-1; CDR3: CASSDPQGNEKLFF; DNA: TGCGCCAGCAGCGATCCTCAGGGGAATGAAAAACTGTTTTTT
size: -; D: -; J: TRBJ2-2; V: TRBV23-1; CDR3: CASSGRVKARTGELFF; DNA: TGCGCCAGCAGTGGCAGGGTCAAGGCTAGGACCGGGGAGCTGTTTTTT
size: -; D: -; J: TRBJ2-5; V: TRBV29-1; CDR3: CSAGRSGPQETQYF; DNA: TGCAGCGCCGGCCGTAGCGGACCCCAAGAGACCCAGTACTTC
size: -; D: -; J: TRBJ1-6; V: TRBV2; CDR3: CASSDAGSNSPLHF; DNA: TGTGCCAGCAGTGACGCTGGGAGCAATTCACCCCTCCACTTT
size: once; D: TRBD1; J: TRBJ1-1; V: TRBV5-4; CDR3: CASSSRDRGRGDTEAFF; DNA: TGTGCCAGCAGCTCGCGGGACAGGGGGCGCGGGGACACTGAAGCTTTCTTT
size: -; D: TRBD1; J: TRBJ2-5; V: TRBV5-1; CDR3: CASSRQGRYQETQYF; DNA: TGCGCCAGCAGCCGACAGGGGCGGTACCAAGAGACCCAGTACTTC
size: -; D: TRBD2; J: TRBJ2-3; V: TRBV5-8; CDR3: CASSLGAGISTDTQYF; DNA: TGTGCCAGCAGCTTGGGAGCGGGAATAAGCACAGATACGCAGTATTTT
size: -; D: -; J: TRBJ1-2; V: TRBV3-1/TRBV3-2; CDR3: CASSQEGEAIYGYTF; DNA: TGTGCCAGCAGCCAAGAAGGTGAGGCGATCTATGGCTACACCTTC
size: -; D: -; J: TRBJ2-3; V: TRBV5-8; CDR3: CASSFGGGPDRTDTQYF; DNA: TGTGCCAGCAGCTTTGGGGGGGGCCCAGATCGCACAGATACGCAGTATTTT
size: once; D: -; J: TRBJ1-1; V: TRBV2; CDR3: CASSEVLAFNTEAFF; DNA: TGTGCCAGCAGTGAGGTTTTGGCTTTTAACACTGAAGCTTTCTTT
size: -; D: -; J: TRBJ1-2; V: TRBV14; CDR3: CASSPPGNSGYGYTF; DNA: TGTGCCAGCAGCCCCCCCGGGAACTCCGGCTATGGCTACACCTTC
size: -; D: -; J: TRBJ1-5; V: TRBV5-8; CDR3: CASSYVGGSPRINPNQPQHF; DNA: TGTGCCAGCAGCTACGTTGGGGGGTCCCCTAGAATTAACCCCAATCAGCCCCAGCATTTT
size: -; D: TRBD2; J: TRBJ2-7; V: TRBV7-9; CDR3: CASSLAVAGEYEQYF; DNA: TGTGCCAGCAGCTTAGCGGTAGCGGGGGAGTACGAGCAGTACTTC
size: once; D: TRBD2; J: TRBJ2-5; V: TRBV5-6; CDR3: CASSLVASGGAWETQYF; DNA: TGTGCCAGCAGCTTGGTGGCTAGCGGGGGGGCCTGGGAGACCCAGTACTTC
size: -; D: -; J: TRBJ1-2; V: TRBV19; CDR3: CASSPTGYGYTF; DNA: TGTGCCAGTAGCCCAACAGGGTATGGCTACACCTTC
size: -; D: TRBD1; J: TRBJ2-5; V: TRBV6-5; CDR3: CASRNTGGRETQYF; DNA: TGTGCCAGCAGAAACACAGGGGGCCGGGAGACCCAGTACTTC
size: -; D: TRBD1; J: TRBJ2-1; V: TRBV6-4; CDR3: CASSDSRDRGYREQFF; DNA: TGTGCCAGCAGTGACTCGAGGGACAGGGGATACCGGGAGCAGTTCTTC
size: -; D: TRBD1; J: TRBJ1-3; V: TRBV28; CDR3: CATTTGGFTGDTIYF; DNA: TGTGCCACTACGACAGGGGGCTTTACGGGGGACACCATATATTTT
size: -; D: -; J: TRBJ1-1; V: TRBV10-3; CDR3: CAITAGRRNTEAFF; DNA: TGTGCCATCACGGCGGGAAGACGAAACACTGAAGCTTTCTTT
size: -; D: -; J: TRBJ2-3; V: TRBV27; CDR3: CASSFTGTTDTQYF; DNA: TGTGCCAGCAGTTTCACAGGAACCACAGATACGCAGTATTTT
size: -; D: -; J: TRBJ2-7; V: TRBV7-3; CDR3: CASSPGRGLYEQYF; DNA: TGTGCCAGCAGCCCCGGTCGCGGCCTCTACGAGCAGTACTTC
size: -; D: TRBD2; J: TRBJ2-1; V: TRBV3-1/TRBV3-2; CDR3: CASSQSGGVGEQFF; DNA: TGTGCCAGCAGCCAAAGCGGGGGTGTGGGTGAGCAGTTCTTC
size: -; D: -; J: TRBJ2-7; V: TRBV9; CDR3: CASSVSPGHYEQYF; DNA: TGTGCCAGCAGCGTTTCGCCGGGACACTACGAGCAGTACTTC
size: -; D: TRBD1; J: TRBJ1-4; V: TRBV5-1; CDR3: CASSLTGTENEKLFF; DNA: TGCGCCAGCAGCCTCACCGGGACAGAGAATGAAAAACTGTTTTTT